The 24 T cell receptor beta chains presented below share a single source sample, sequenced in a study of Graves' ophthalmopathy and Graves' hyperthyroidism listed by TCRdb under 2018. Sequencer: Illumina HiSeq 2000. TCR beta CDR3 regions were amplified from RNA transcripts for repertoire sequencing. The first round of RT-PCR was done with HTBI primers and the Qiagen OneStep RT-PCR kit, and was followed by a second round of multiplex PCR, then size selection and purification. TCRdb applied fastp at Q25 and MiXCR to the public reads, then kept only in-frame beta chains. One record per CDR3 amino acid sequence lists the most common genes and DNA. The sample table shows 400,000 or so distinct CDR3 sequences, and approximately 15% are seen once. Roughly 7% of the sample belongs to the ten largest clones. The sample was peripheral blood. These receptors all come from a woman aged 18-29 years with stable Graves' hyperthyroidism. Donor details come from another sample of the same person, matched by shared clones.

The rearrangement joins TRBV12-3 or TRBV12-4 to TRBJ2-6; D unclear. Trimming shortened V by 4 bases and J by 6 bases, and 13 bases separated the two germline ends. The CDR3 consists of 15 residues. Here the CDR3 DNA reads TGTGCCAGCAGTTCGTCTTCGGCCTTGGCCAACGTCCTGACTTTC. Its translation: CASSSSSALANVLTF.

This clonotype was recorded at least ten times. The chain couples TRBV19 to TRBJ1-5, with a possible D match to TRBD1 (6 bases). Trimming removed 9 bases at V and 9 bases at J, with 24 bases between. This CDR3 region has 15 residues. Germline assignment: CDR1 LNHDA and CDR2 SQIVND (reference sequence). This CDR3 reads CASIQGPFGEWPQHF. Written as DNA, the CDR3 is TGTGCCAGCATACAGGGTCCCTTCGGTGAGTGGCCCCAGCATTTT.

There are many counts of this clonotype. The rearrangement joins TRBV10-3 to TRBJ1-2; tentatively, D is TRBD1 (6 bases). The CDR3 sequence is 13 residues long. V was shortened by 4 bases and J by 6 bases, with 12 bases between the two germline ends. Germline loops: CDR1 ENHRY, CDR2 SYGVKD. The CDR3 DNA reads TGTGCCATCAGTGCCAGACAGGACCATGGCTACACCTTC. It yields the protein CAISARQDHGYTF.

This clonotype was counted ten times or more. The chain has TRBV7-2 and TRBJ1-1, with a possible D match to TRBD1 (6 bases). V was trimmed by 5 bases and J by 5 bases, leaving 18 bases between them. Germline CDR1 is SGHTA and CDR2 is FQGNSA. This CDR3 contains 15 residues. The CDR3 here is CASSPRPGAGTEAFF. For the CDR3, the DNA is TGTGCCAGCAGCCCCCGTCCAGGGGCAGGAACTGAAGCTTTCTTT.

The rearrangement uses TRBV14 and TRBJ1-2; D may be TRBD1 (6 bases). V lost 1 base and J lost 4, with 10 bases in between. Germline V CDR1 and CDR2: SGHDN, FVKESK. The CDR3 extends over 14 amino acids. This chain's CDR3 is CASSQVGQTYGYTF. Here the CDR3 DNA reads TGTGCCAGCAGCCAAGTCGGACAGACCTATGGCTACACCTTC.

This clonotype was seen a few times. A much larger clone lies one base from this, so it may be a read error. This chain joins TRBV12-3 or TRBV12-4 and TRBJ1-1, with a weak D call TRBD1 (5 bases). Trimming took off 10 bases at V and 4 bases at J, with 10 bases between the two ends. CDR3 size: 11 residues. CDR3 sequence reads: CATQVSTEAFF. The DNA of the CDR3 is TGTGCCACACAGGTGAGCACTGAAGCTTTCTTT.

In this sample, this clonotype turned up a few times. The chain carries TRBV2 and TRBJ2-6; possibly TRBD1 or TRBD2 for D (5 bases each). V was pared by 6 bases and J by 0 bases, with 18 bases between. CDR3 length equals 18 residues. The germline V gene has CDR1 SNHLY and CDR2 FYNNEI. CDR3 nucleotide sequence: TGTGCCAGCAGGGGGACCCGAACCGACTCCTCTGGGGCCAACGTCCTGACTTTC. Its translation: CASRGTRTDSSGANVLTF. The whole variable domain, filled in from reference TRBV2 and TRBJ2-6, reads EPEVTQTPSHQVTQMGQEVILRCVPISNHLYFYWYRQILGQKVEFLVSFYNNEISEKSEIFDDQFSVERPDGSNFTLKIRSTKLEDSAMYFCASRGTRTDSSGANVLTFGAGSRLTVL.

This clonotype was found many times. This sequence joins TRBV5-1 and TRBJ2-7; tentatively, D is TRBD1 (6 bases). V dropped 3 bases and J dropped 4 bases, with 17 bases sitting between them. The CDR3 extends over 15 amino acids. The germline V gene has CDR1 SGHRS and CDR2 YFSETQ. The CDR3 sequence is CASSSPSGTNYEQYF. Written as DNA, the CDR3 is TGCGCCAGCAGCTCTCCCTCCGGGACAAATTACGAGCAGTACTTC.

This clonotype was detected a few times. The chain has TRBV3-1 and TRBJ2-7; maybe TRBD2 (5 bases). The CDR3 is 17 residues long. The V gene lost 2 bases and the J gene lost 0 bases, with 17 bases spanning the gap. Germline assignment: CDR1 LGHDT and CDR2 YNNKEL (reference sequence). CDR3 loop: CASSQLAGGYHSYEQYF. CDR3 nucleotides: TGTGCCAGCAGCCAACTAGCTGGCGGGTACCACTCCTACGAGCAGTACTTC.

There are many counts of this clonotype. The CDR3 loop is CASSPSLSEAFF. The DNA of the CDR3 is TGTGCCAGCAGTCCAAGTCTTTCTGAAGCTTTCTTT. The genes are TRBV28 and TRBJ1-1, with D unresolved. CDR3 length: 12 amino acids. Germline values: CDR1 MDHEN, CDR2 SYDVKM. V was pared by 5 bases and J by 6 bases, with 10 bases between.

The sample holds many counts of this clonotype. The rearrangement links TRBV6-1 to TRBJ2-5, with D possibly being TRBD1 (5 bases). CDR1 is MNHNS, CDR2 SASEGT, per germline. The CDR3 totals 14 residues. V gave up 6 bases and J gave up 0 bases, with 11 bases separating them. The CDR3 bases are TGTGCCAGCAGGGGAACAGGTTACCAAGAGACCCAGTACTTC. This gives the protein CASRGTGYQETQYF.

This clonotype was counted at least ten times. The rearrangement uses TRBV6-2 or TRBV6-3 and TRBJ2-2; unclear D gene. There are 13 residues in the CDR3. Germline V CDR1 and CDR2: MNHEY, SVGEGT. V lost 5 bases and J 0 bases, leaving 4 bases between the germline ends. This chain's CDR3 is CASSKANTGELFF. CDR3 nucleotide sequence: TGTGCCAGCAGTAAAGCGAACACCGGGGAGCTGTTTTTT.

This clonotype was picked up a small number of times. The chain employs TRBV5-1 and TRBJ1-4; D possibly corresponds to TRBD1 (6 bases). This CDR3 spans 16 amino acids. CDR1 and CDR2 (germline): SGHRS, YFSETQ. Trimming pared 0 bases from V and 3 bases from J, leaving 12 bases between. CDR3 sequence: CASSLVGGVPNEKLFF. As DNA, the CDR3 is TGCGCCAGCAGCTTGGTCGGGGGCGTACCTAATGAAAAACTGTTTTTT. Full variable domain (outside the CDR3, taken from reference TRBV5-1 and TRBJ1-4): KAGVTQTPRYLIKTRGQQVTLSCSPISGHRSVSWYQQTPGQGLQFLFEYFSETQRNKGNFPGRFSGRQFSNSRSEMNVSTLELGDSALYLCASSLVGGVPNEKLFFGSGTQLSVL.

In this sample, this clonotype turned up many times. In DNA, the CDR3 is TGCAGTGCTAGTGGCAGAAAGGACATTCAGTACTTC. This gives the protein CSASGRKDIQYF. The chain carries TRBV20-1 and TRBJ2-4; no clear D gene. From germline, CDR1 is DFQATT and CDR2 SNEGSKA (reference sequence). Deletions cut 3 bases from V and 8 bases from J, with 11 bases between. The CDR3 is 12 residues long.

This clonotype was picked up many times. The chain combines TRBV5-1 with TRBJ1-2; 9 bases are shared with TRBD1. Germline lookup yields CDR1 SGHRS and CDR2 YFSETQ. Losses at the gene ends were 4 bases for V and 8 bases for J; bases not matched to a gene: 15. This CDR3 has 16 amino acids. CDR3 sequence: CASSGGQGVPERGYTF. The CDR3 DNA is TGCGCCAGCAGCGGGGGACAGGGAGTCCCAGAACGGGGCTACACCTTC.

The CDR3 is CASSEAQGLNSPLHF. The CDR3 nucleotides read TGTGCCAGCAGTGAAGCGCAGGGGCTGAATTCACCCCTCCACTTT. The chain has TRBV2 and TRBJ1-6; D may be TRBD1 (6 bases). In germline, CDR1 is SNHLY, CDR2 FYNNEI. The CDR3 length is 15 residues. The V gene lost 0 bases and the J gene lost 7 bases, with 10 bases spanning the gap.

This rearrangement joins TRBV7-8 to TRBJ2-2; D may be TRBD1 or TRBD2 (5 bases each). Trimming removed 5 bases from V and 5 bases from J, with 18 bases in between. The CDR3 is made up of 16 amino acids. CDR1 and CDR2 (germline): SGHVS, FQNEAQ. CDR3 nucleotides: TGTGCCAGCAGCCCACCTAGGGGCAGGGAGACCGGGGAGCTGTTTTTT. This sequence encodes CASSPPRGRETGELFF.

This clonotype was recorded many times. An end of the junction differs from the germline gene, which may be a read error. As DNA, the CDR3 is TGTGCCAGCAGTGACGGACTAGACGCCTTGTTC. It codes for CASSDGLDALF. The rearrangement links TRBV6-1 to TRBJ2-7; 7 nucleotides agree with TRBD2. In germline, CDR1 is MNHNS, CDR2 SASEGT. The CDR3 runs to 11 residues.

CDR3 in DNA: TGTGCCAGCAGCCCCTACGGGGGGGCCAATGAGCAGTTCTTC. Protein sequence: CASSPYGGANEQFF. The chain couples TRBV7-6 to TRBJ2-1, with 8 bases that match TRBD2. This CDR3 is 14 amino acids long. Germline V gene sequence: CDR1 SGHVS, CDR2 FNYEAQ. The V and J ends lost 5 bases and 6 bases, in that order; junction bases with no gene match: 6.

The chain combines TRBV11-2 with TRBJ1-1; possible D gene TRBD1, 5 bases. Between the trimmed V and J ends, which lost 4 bases and 0 bases, there was a span of 18 bases. Per the germline V gene, CDR1 is SGHAT and CDR2 is FQNNGV. This CDR3 has 17 amino acids. In nucleotides, the CDR3 is TGTGCCAGCAGCTCTAGTCAAAGAAGGACAATGAACACTGAAGCTTTCTTT. Protein sequence: CASSSSQRRTMNTEAFF.

This clonotype was counted ten times or more. This chain joins TRBV20-1 and TRBJ1-6; TRBD1 matches 7 bases. Germline values: CDR1 DFQATT, CDR2 SNEGSKA (reference sequence). There are 16 residues in the CDR3. V shed 2 bases, J shed 9 bases, and the junction held 13 bases outside the gene matches. The CDR3 DNA follows: TGCAGTGCTAGACCTTCGACAGGGCCCGACGGTTCACCCCTCCACTTT. Its protein is CSARPSTGPDGSPLHF.

There are many counts of this clonotype. This rearrangement joins TRBV6-2 or TRBV6-3 to TRBJ1-1; tentatively, D is TRBD1 (6 bases). Trimming removed 0 bases from V and 5 bases from J, with 10 bases in between. Germline-derived CDR1 and CDR2 are MNHEY and SVGEGT. The CDR3 is 14 residues long. The CDR3 DNA sequence: TGTGCCAGCAGTTACTCGGGGGCTTGGACTGAAGCTTTCTTT. Translated: CASSYSGAWTEAFF.

Turning to this clonotype: A read error may explain this, as a much larger clone is one base away. The chain links TRBV6-5 to TRBJ2-5, with a weak D call TRBD1 (6 bases). V was cut by 0 bases and J by 8 bases, with 13 bases left in between. The CDR3 covers 14 residues. Germline V lookup: CDR1 MNHEY, CDR2 SVGAGI. CDR3 loop: CASSYSSGADTQYF. Written as DNA, the CDR3 is TGTGCCAGCAGTTACTCGTCAGGGGCCGATACCCAGTACTTC.

This clonotype has just a few counts. Compared with germline, one end of the junction differs, possibly owing to a read error. The chain recombines TRBV6-1 with TRBJ1-2; D is ambiguous. The CDR3 is 13 residues long. The V gene's germline CDR1 is MNHNS and CDR2 SASEGT. Here the CDR3 reads CASTQVPGYGYTF. The CDR3, as DNA: TGTGCCAGCACCCAGGTCCCGGGCTATGGTTACACCTTC.